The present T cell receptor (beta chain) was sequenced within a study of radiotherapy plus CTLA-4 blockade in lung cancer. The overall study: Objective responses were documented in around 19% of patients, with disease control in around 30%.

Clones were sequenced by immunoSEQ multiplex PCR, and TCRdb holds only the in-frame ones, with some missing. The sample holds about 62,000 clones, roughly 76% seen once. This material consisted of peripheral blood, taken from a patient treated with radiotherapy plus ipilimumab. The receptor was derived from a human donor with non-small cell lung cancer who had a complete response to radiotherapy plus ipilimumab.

CDR3 DNA: TGTGCCAGCAGCGTAACCGGGACTTGGGAGCAAGAGACCCAGTACTTC. This sequence encodes CASSVTGTWEQETQYF. The genes are TRBV7-9 and TRBJ2-5; D is possibly TRBD2 (6 bases). The CDR3 totals 16 residues. V shed 5 bases and J shed 2 bases, with 18 bases lying between them. Germline loops: CDR1 SEHNR, CDR2 FQNEAQ (reference sequence).